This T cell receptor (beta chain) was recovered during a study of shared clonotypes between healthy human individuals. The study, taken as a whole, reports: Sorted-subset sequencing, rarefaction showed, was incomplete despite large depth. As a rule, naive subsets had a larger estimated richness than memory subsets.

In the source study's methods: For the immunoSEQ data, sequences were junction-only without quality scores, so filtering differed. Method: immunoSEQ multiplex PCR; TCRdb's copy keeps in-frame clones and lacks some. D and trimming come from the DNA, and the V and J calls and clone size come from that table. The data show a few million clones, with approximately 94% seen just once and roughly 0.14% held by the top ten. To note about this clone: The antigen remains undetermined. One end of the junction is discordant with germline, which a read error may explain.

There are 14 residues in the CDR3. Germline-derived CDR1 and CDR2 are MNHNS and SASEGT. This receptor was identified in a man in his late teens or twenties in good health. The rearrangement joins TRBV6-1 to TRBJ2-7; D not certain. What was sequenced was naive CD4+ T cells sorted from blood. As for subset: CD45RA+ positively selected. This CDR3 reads CASREGPASYEQYF. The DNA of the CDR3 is TGTGCCAGCAGGGAAGGTCCGGCCTCCTACGAGCAGTACTTC.